The present T cell receptor beta chain was sequenced within a study of Ad26.COV2.S vaccination and SARS-CoV-2 variants. About the research overall: Enrollment placed the donor in the COV1001 Ad26.COV2.S trial arm. In the study, Ad26.COV2.S was injected intramuscularly once, or twice 56 days apart.

This clone was found once. What it binds is unknown. Study-wide results and limits: It was vaccine recipients, not placebo recipients, who had the higher spike-specific TCR breadth.

Specified treatment: 15 to 20 received Ad26.COV2.S at low or high dose, single or two shots; about 5 received placebo; per-sample allocation not given. Material that was analyzed had been drawn on day 63 after the first vaccine or placebo injection. Participants' vaccine, an Ad26 vector, delivered Wuhan-strain SARS-CoV-2 spike. Sequencing was performed with immunoSEQ multiplex PCR; in TCRdb, only in-frame clones are kept and a portion is missing. Of approximately 500,000 clones listed, around 88% were seen once; the top ten hold 9.5% to 15%. Source: peripheral blood, taken in a trial of Ad26.COV2.S vaccine versus placebo. The receptor was isolated from a person aged 18-60 years who received the Ad26.COV2.S COVID-19 vaccine or a placebo.

The CDR3 is CASSENSTPQEKLFF. In DNA, the CDR3 is TGTGCCAGCAGTGAGAACTCGACCCCCCAGGAAAAACTGTTTTTT. This chain joins TRBV2 and TRBJ1-4; no reliable D call. CDR1 and CDR2 (germline): SNHLY, FYNNEI. The CDR3 runs to 15 residues. The V and J ends lost 3 bases and 8 bases respectively, with 16 bases between them.